This entry concerns a single T cell receptor (beta chain). The assay was immunoSEQ multiplex PCR, and TCRdb's table has in-frame clones only and misses some. The table records approximately 76,000 clones, around 86% of them present only once. This record belongs to a study of technical replicates of blood from a handful of donors. The TCR sequence derives from a human donor in good health. Some clones in this sample may be carry-over from other donors' samples. The specimen sequenced was PBMCs.

The CDR3 here is CASSSTYTEAFF. CDR3 bases: TGTGCCAGCAGCTCTACGTACACTGAAGCTTTCTTT. The gene calls are TRBV7-2 and TRBJ1-1; D call uncertain. Trimming removed 4 bases at V and 3 bases at J, with 6 bases between. Germline lookup yields CDR1 SGHTA and CDR2 FQGNSA. The length of the CDR3 is 12 residues.